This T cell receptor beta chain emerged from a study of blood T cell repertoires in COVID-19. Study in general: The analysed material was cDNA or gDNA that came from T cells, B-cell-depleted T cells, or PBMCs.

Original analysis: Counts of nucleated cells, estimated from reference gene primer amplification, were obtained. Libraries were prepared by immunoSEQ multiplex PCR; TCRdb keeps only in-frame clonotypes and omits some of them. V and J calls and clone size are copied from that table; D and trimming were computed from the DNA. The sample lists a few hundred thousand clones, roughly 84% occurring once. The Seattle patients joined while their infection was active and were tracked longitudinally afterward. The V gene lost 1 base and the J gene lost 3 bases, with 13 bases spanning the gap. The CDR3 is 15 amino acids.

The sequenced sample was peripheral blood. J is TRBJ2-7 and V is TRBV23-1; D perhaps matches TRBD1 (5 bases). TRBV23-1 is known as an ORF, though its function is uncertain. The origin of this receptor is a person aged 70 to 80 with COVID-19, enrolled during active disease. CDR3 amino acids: CASSQLLQEHYEQYF. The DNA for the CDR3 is TGCGCCAGCAGTCAATTGTTACAGGAACACTACGAGCAGTACTTC.